Listed below are T cell receptor beta chains from one sample, sequenced in a study of memory CD4+ T cells and cytomegalovirus serostatus. Measured with immunoSEQ multiplex PCR; TCRdb has only the in-frame clones, and not every one. The data show around 33,000 clones, with around four fifths seen just once and 0.6% to 0.7% held by the top ten. Material for sequencing was memory CD4+ T cells from blood. The receptors originated from an adult in good health and CMV-seronegative. Some clones in this sample may be carry-over from other donors' samples. CDR3s leave out the opening cysteine and the closing phenylalanine or tryptophan.

V,length,CDR3
TRBV4-3,14,ARAPPWGREAYEQY
TRBV4-1,11,ASSPQGTDTQY
TRBV18,15,ASSPRWDYQRQETQY
TRBV9,11,ASSPGVNYEQY
TRBV11-1,14,ASSFGGLAGKETQY
TRBV11-2,13,ASSLLGPYFYGYT
TRBV19,13,ASSIHRVSTDTQY
TRBV6-1,13,ASSDPGTVNEKLF
TRBV30,13,AWSVSAGRNSPLH
TRBV30,12,AWTIQGLNEKLF
TRBV19,13,ASSIGGGGSDEQY
TRBV18,13,ASSPGGGSSYEQY
TRBV19,14,ASSMAWDRGSSPLH
TRBV28,13,ASPPGGVPLDEQF
TRBV7-9,13,ASSRGSRVNTEAF
TRBV9,11,ASSVPPGNTIY
TRBV5-1,11,ASSQGADYGYT
TRBV4-3,13,ASSQDQGGTDTQY
TRBV27,13,ASSSPHLGNTEAF
TRBV27,14,ASSLSWDTNTGELF
TRBV30,10,AWSPVGYEQY
TRBV11-3,13,ASSRGTSGAYEQY
TRBV19,12,ASSTGTGGNEQF
TRBV6-5,13,ASSLSGTVTDTQY
TRBV11-3,12,ASSLAHTGVRQF
TRBV5-6,14,ASSLITSGGPNEQF
TRBV7-9,13,ASSLSRTINTEAF
TRBV6-5,12,ASSGRTPTDTQY
TRBV27,14,ASSPSRDRAAYEQY
TRBV30,11,AWSVQGGNTIY
TRBV5-1,12,ASSLDSLQDEQF